Only one count was recorded for the clone carrying this TCR beta chain. The data derive from a study of blood T cell repertoires in COVID-19. Study background: Both acute and convalescent COVID-19 samples were obtained from the United States, Italy and Spain. PBMCs, B-cell-depleted T cells, or T cells were the source of the cDNA or gDNA that made up the material.

The CDR3 length is 13 residues. The V and J ends lost 8 bases and 2 bases, in that order; junction bases with no gene match: 5. Germline lookup yields CDR1 MNHEY and CDR2 SVGAGI. Seattle-derived patients entered the study during active infection and were followed longitudinally. Original processing notes: From reference gene primer amplification, estimates of nucleated cell counts were derived. Produced via immunoSEQ multiplex PCR; TCRdb's table is partial and in-frame only. V, J and clone size were drawn from that table, and D and trimming were deduced from the DNA. The sample has roughly 180,000 clones, over 70% seen once.

The receptor was isolated from a woman in her forties with COVID-19, enrolled during active disease. The sample comprised peripheral blood. V is TRBV6-5 and J is TRBJ2-7; 8 nucleotides agree with TRBD2. The CDR3 coding sequence is TGTGCCAGCTACCGGGGGGGGCCCTACGAGCAGTACTTC. Translation: CASYRGGPYEQYF.